This is a list of T cell receptor beta chains from one sample in a study of blood T cell repertoires in COVID-19. The assay was immunoSEQ multiplex PCR, and TCRdb's table has in-frame clones only and misses some. Of 200,000 to 250,000 clones in the sample, more than 65% were seen once. Sample: peripheral blood. All receptors come from a woman aged 60-75 years with acute or convalescent COVID-19. The CDR3 runs from the conserved cysteine through the conserved F or W. Each record gives: D gene, V gene, J gene, clone size, CDR3 protein, CDR3 DNA. The D gene is left open where the match is weak. Clone size is not always given. Where it is, it says once, few, many or a class for expanded clones.

>TRBD1|TRBV12-5|TRBJ1-5|NA
CASGTDRVLIGNQPQHF
TGTGCTAGTGGTACGGACAGGGTCCTTATCGGCAATCAGCCCCAGCATTTT
>NA|TRBV11-2|TRBJ2-7|few
CASSHRDKFSYEQYF
TGTGCCAGCAGCCACCGGGACAAATTTTCCTACGAGCAGTACTTC
>NA|TRBV3-1/TRBV3-2|TRBJ1-3|NA
CASSQEASGNTIYF
TGTGCCAGCAGCCAAGAGGCCTCTGGAAACACCATATATTTT
>NA|TRBV27|TRBJ2-7|NA
CASSRDRGSRGYEQYF
TGTGCCAGCAGCCGGGACAGAGGCTCCCGGGGGTACGAGCAGTACTTC
>TRBD2|TRBV7-2|TRBJ2-3|NA
CASNWAGGPDTQYF
TGTGCCAGCAACTGGGCGGGGGGGCCAGATACGCAGTATTTT
>TRBD1|TRBV7-8|TRBJ1-2|NA
CASSPGQFYGYTF
TGTGCCAGCAGCCCGGGACAGTTTTATGGCTACACCTTC
>TRBD1|TRBV5-1|TRBJ2-1|once
CASSITGTDYNEQFF
TGCGCCAGCAGCATAACCGGGACAGACTACAATGAGCAGTTCTTC
>TRBD2|TRBV7-2|TRBJ2-1|NA
CASSLGLAGTNEQFF
TGTGCCAGCAGCTTGGGACTAGCGGGTACAAATGAGCAGTTCTTC
>NA|TRBV19|TRBJ1-4|NA
CASSIGRAANEKLFF
TGTGCCAGTAGTATCGGGAGGGCCGCTAATGAAAAACTGTTTTTT
>NA|TRBV5-1|TRBJ1-3|NA
CASSLGLVSGNTIYF
TGCGCCAGCAGCTTGGGACTGGTTTCTGGAAACACCATATATTTT
>NA|TRBV7-8|TRBJ1-3|NA
CASSPTEGGNTIYF
TGTGCCAGCAGCCCAACGGAGGGAGGAAACACCATATATTTT
>TRBD1|TRBV27|TRBJ2-1|NA
CASSLTGGSYNEQFF
TGTGCCAGCAGTCTCACAGGGGGCTCCTACAATGAGCAGTTCTTC